These T cell receptor beta chains were read from a single sample in a study of blood T cell repertoires in COVID-19. TCRdb's copy holds only in-frame clones and misses some; the assay was immunoSEQ multiplex PCR. The sample yields 310,000 or so clones, around nine tenths seen once. The sequenced sample consisted of PBMCs or T cells enriched from blood (not recorded which). All receptors come from a woman aged 25 to 39 who had recovered from COVID-19. Both conserved end residues are part of each CDR3. D genes are given only for firm matches. Clone sizes are given selectively: once, few, many, or a class where the clone is expanded.

d_call j_call v_call clone_size cdr3_length cdr3_aa cdr3_nt
TRBD1 TRBJ1-1 TRBV3-1/TRBV3-2 NA 22 CASSHKEQKLQGFGGVNTEAFF TGTGCCAGCAGCCACAAAGAACAAAAACTACAGGGGTTCGGGGGGGTGAACACTGAAGCTTTCTTT
NA TRBJ2-7 TRBV5-1 NA 14 CASSPAGGGYEQYF TGCGCCAGCAGCCCGGCTGGGGGCGGCTACGAGCAGTACTTC
TRBD2 TRBJ2-2 TRBV27 NA 18 CASSLMGLAGANTGELFF TGTGCCAGCAGTTTAATGGGACTAGCGGGGGCGAACACCGGGGAGCTGTTTTTT
NA TRBJ2-7 TRBV7-2 NA 14 CASIPGAGEVEQYF TGTGCCAGCATCCCGGGGGCGGGGGAGGTCGAGCAGTACTTC
NA TRBJ2-7 TRBV11-3 once 15 CASSHGQIGPYEQYF TGTGCCAGCAGCCACGGACAGATCGGGCCCTACGAGCAGTACTTC
TRBD1 TRBJ1-1 TRBV5-4 NA 15 CASSKNTDRGNEAFF TGTGCCAGCAGCAAAAACACGGACAGGGGAAATGAAGCTTTCTTT
NA TRBJ2-5 TRBV9 NA 14 CASSVEGRELLPYF TGTGCCAGCAGCGTAGAAGGGCGGGAATTGCTTCCGTACTTC
TRBD1 TRBJ1-2 TRBV5-4 NA 17 CASSDRDRGRDRGGYTF TGTGCCAGCAGCGATCGCGACAGGGGCCGCGACCGCGGAGGCTACACCTTC
TRBD1 TRBJ1-2 TRBV4-3 NA 13 CASSQGQGYGYTF TGCGCCAGCAGCCAAGGACAGGGATATGGCTACACCTTC
NA TRBJ1-5 TRBV7-9 NA 17 CASSPGREVRSNQPQHF TGTGCCAGCAGCCCGGGGAGGGAGGTAAGAAGCAATCAGCCCCAGCATTTT
NA TRBJ1-1 TRBV7-2 NA 15 CASSLDGQPNTEAFF TGTGCCAGCAGCTTAGACGGACAACCGAACACTGAAGCTTTCTTT
NA TRBJ2-7 TRBV5-1 NA 13 CASSLTGVYEQYF TGCGCCAGCAGCTTGACCGGGGTTTACGAGCAGTACTTC
NA TRBJ2-2 TRBV11-2 NA 16 CASSLGVVRGTGELFF TGTGCCAGCAGCTTAGGGGTAGTCCGGGGCACCGGGGAGCTGTTTTTT
TRBD1 TRBJ1-1 TRBV6-1 NA 13 CASSERDRSSAFF TGTGCCAGCAGTGAAAGGGACAGAAGTTCGGCTTTCTTT
NA TRBJ2-7 TRBV3-1/TRBV3-2 NA 15 CASSQACRGTYEQYF TGTGCCAGCAGCCAAGCCTGCCGGGGTACCTACGAGCAGTACTTC
TRBD2 TRBJ2-3 TRBV6-2/TRBV6-3 NA 18 CASSYSKGGGAFTDTQYF TGTGCCAGCAGTTACTCGAAGGGCGGGGGGGCTTTCACAGATACGCAGTATTTT
NA TRBJ1-1 TRBV10-3 NA 12 CAISGGLTEAFF TGTGCCATCAGTGGGGGACTCACTGAAGCTTTCTTT
TRBD1 TRBJ1-4 TRBV30 NA 19 CAWSTTRQGAFSGSEKLFF TGTGCCTGGAGTACGACAAGACAGGGGGCCTTTTCGGGATCCGAAAAACTGTTTTTT